Listed below are T cell receptor beta chains from one sample, sequenced in a study of blood T cell repertoires in COVID-19. TCRdb's copy holds only in-frame clones and misses some; the assay was immunoSEQ multiplex PCR. The repertoire consists of about 130,000 clones, with 65% to 90% occurring once and the leading ten covering over 25%. The sample was peripheral blood. The receptors come from a woman of 80 years or more with acute or convalescent COVID-19. Each CDR3 is given with its conserved first and last residue. D genes are given only for firm matches. Clone size appears in some rows only: once, few, many, or a class for an expanded clone.

D gene	clone size	V gene	J gene	CDR3 protein	CDR3 DNA
TRBD2	-	TRBV6-5	TRBJ2-2	CASTAGANTGELFF	TGTGCTTCAACGGCGGGGGCGAACACCGGGGAGCTGTTTTTT
TRBD2	-	TRBV9	TRBJ2-1	CASSVGLSGGGSYNEQFF	TGTGCCAGCAGCGTAGGGCTTAGCGGGGGGGGCTCCTACAATGAGCAGTTCTTC
-	-	TRBV3-1/TRBV3-2	TRBJ1-1	CASSQGPGGTEAFF	TGTGCCAGCAGCCAAGGGCCTGGTGGCACTGAAGCTTTCTTT
-	few	TRBV5-8	TRBJ1-4	CASYTYREAATNEKLFF	TGTGCCAGTTACACCTACAGGGAAGCTGCAACTAATGAAAAACTGTTTTTT
-	-	TRBV27	TRBJ1-1	CASSFAKANTEAFF	TGTGCCAGCAGTTTCGCCAAAGCGAACACTGAAGCTTTCTTT
-	once	TRBV4-1	TRBJ2-3	CASSFRWGATDTQYF	TGCGCCAGCAGCTTCCGATGGGGAGCCACAGATACGCAGTATTTT
TRBD2	-	TRBV5-1	TRBJ2-2	CASSLASGGANGELFF	TGCGCCAGCAGCTTGGCTAGCGGGGGGGCCAACGGGGAGCTGTTTTTT
TRBD1	-	TRBV11-2	TRBJ2-5	CASSLTGEETQYF	TGTGCCAGCAGCTTGACAGGGGAAGAGACCCAGTACTTC
-	-	TRBV7-8	TRBJ1-2	CASARSRGDGYTF	TGTGCCAGCGCTAGATCCAGGGGCGACGGCTACACCTTC
TRBD1	-	TRBV16	TRBJ1-5	CASSQSGTGDQPQHF	TGTGCCAGCAGCCAGTCCGGGACAGGGGATCAGCCCCAGCATTTT
TRBD1	-	TRBV18	TRBJ1-4	CASSPGTGTKEKLFF	TGTGCCAGCTCACCAGGGACAGGGACTAAGGAAAAACTGTTTTTT
-	once	TRBV6-1	TRBJ2-3	CASSERRASTDTQYF	TGTGCCAGCAGTGAAAGGCGGGCAAGCACAGATACGCAGTATTTT
-	once	TRBV5-1	TRBJ2-5	CASSLPALGGAQETQYF	TGCGCCAGCAGCTTACCGGCATTGGGGGGTGCACAAGAGACCCAGTACTTC
-	-	TRBV7-6	TRBJ2-3	CASSLGRRGAADTQYF	TGTGCCAGCAGCTTAGGTCGCAGGGGAGCCGCAGATACGCAGTATTTT
-	-	TRBV7-9	TRBJ1-1	CASSLGVRGAEAFF	TGTGCCAGCAGCTTAGGTGTGCGCGGCGCTGAAGCTTTCTTT
-	few	TRBV21-1	TRBJ1-2	CASSKGAKNYGYTF	TGTGCCAGCAGCAAAGGGGCAAAGAACTATGGCTACACCTTC
-	-	TRBV5-5	TRBJ1-5	CASSFTADSNQPQHF	TGTGCCAGCAGCTTCACAGCCGATAGCAATCAGCCCCAGCATTTT
-	-	TRBV6-6	TRBJ1-5	CASSSGQSNQPQHF	TGTGCCAGCAGTTCAGGACAGAGCAATCAGCCCCAGCATTTT
TRBD1	few	TRBV2	TRBJ1-2	CASSEAPGGALYGYTF	TGTGCCAGCAGTGAAGCGCCAGGGGGAGCATTATATGGCTACACCTTC
-	-	TRBV5-1	TRBJ1-3	CASSTTGSGNTIYF	TGCGCCAGCAGCACAACAGGGTCTGGAAACACCATATATTTT
TRBD1	once	TRBV28	TRBJ1-4	CASSRQGALFEKLFF	TGTGCCAGCAGTCGTCAGGGGGCGCTTTTTGAAAAACTGTTTTTT
-	-	TRBV18	TRBJ1-1	CASSRTVDAEAFF	TGTGCCAGCTCAAGGACAGTAGACGCTGAAGCTTTCTTT
TRBD1	once	TRBV10-1	TRBJ2-3	CASRQGRADTQYF	TGCGCCAGCCGACAGGGAAGGGCAGATACGCAGTATTTT
TRBD1	once	TRBV10-3	TRBJ2-1	CAIMGGGTGTGPDEQFF	TGTGCCATCATGGGGGGGGGAACCGGGACAGGGCCCGATGAGCAGTTCTTC
TRBD2	-	TRBV7-3	TRBJ2-3	CASSFLAGGPDTQYF	TGTGCCAGCAGCTTCTTAGCGGGGGGCCCAGATACGCAGTATTTT
-	once	TRBV27	TRBJ1-2	CASSLGGGSYGYTF	TGTGCCAGCAGTTTAGGAGGTGGGTCCTATGGCTACACCTTC
-	-	TRBV2	TRBJ2-1	CASRTYYGSAYNEQFF	TGTGCCAGCAGGACATATTATGGCTCGGCCTACAATGAGCAGTTCTTC
-	-	TRBV4-2	TRBJ1-1	CASSQDAERNTEAFF	TGTGCCAGCAGCCAAGATGCGGAGAGGAACACTGAAGCTTTCTTT
-	-	TRBV6-6	TRBJ1-4	CASSYRTETNEKLFF	TGTGCCAGCAGTTACCGAACAGAGACGAATGAAAAACTGTTTTTT
-	-	TRBV5-1	TRBJ1-1	CASSHQGNTEAFF	TGCGCCAGCAGCCACCAGGGGAACACTGAAGCTTTCTTT
-	-	TRBV2	TRBJ1-3	CASTGQSGNTIYF	TGTGCCAGCACCGGACAGTCGGGAAACACCATATATTTT
-	-	TRBV10-3	TRBJ1-3	CAISEEGTAYYF	TGTGCCATCAGTGAAGAGGGAACAGCTTACTATTTT
-	-	TRBV5-5	TRBJ2-1	CASSLAGSSYNEQFF	TGTGCCAGCAGCTTGGCGGGTAGCTCCTACAATGAGCAGTTCTTC
-	-	TRBV7-2	TRBJ2-5	CASSSSGPTQYF	TGTGCCAGCAGCTCAAGCGGGCCGACCCAGTACTTC
-	-	TRBV18	TRBJ1-4	CASSLNTGEKLFF	TGTGCCAGCTCCCTAAATACGGGTGAAAAACTGTTTTTT
-	-	TRBV27	TRBJ1-6	CASSFSGLRSPLHF	TGTGCCAGCAGTTTTTCGGGACTGAGATCACCCCTCCACTTT
TRBD2	-	TRBV28	TRBJ2-2	CASNPGGARTGELFF	TGTGCCAGCAACCCGGGGGGGGCCAGGACCGGGGAGCTGTTTTTT
TRBD1	few	TRBV4-1	TRBJ2-2	CASSLGTGIRTGELFF	TGCGCCAGCAGCCTGGGGACAGGGATTCGAACCGGGGAGCTGTTTTTT
-	-	TRBV3-1/TRBV3-2	TRBJ1-2	CASSQTGLGYTF	TGTGCCAGCAGCCAAACAGGGTTAGGCTACACCTTC
TRBD2	-	TRBV19	TRBJ2-5	CASSSLTGGPVETQYF	TGTGCCAGTAGTTCCCTTACGGGGGGGCCGGTGGAGACCCAGTACTTC
TRBD1	-	TRBV19	TRBJ1-2	CASSKQGVYGYTF	TGTGCCAGTAGTAAACAGGGGGTCTATGGCTACACCTTC